This T cell receptor (beta chain) was recorded in a study of response to subunit inactivated influenza vaccine. V was clipped by 4 bases and J by 9 bases, with 17 bases between them. Germline CDR1 SGHKS, CDR2 YYEKEE (reference sequence). The CDR3 sequence is 14 residues long. Using its own MiXCR run on the RT-PCR reads, TCRdb lists one record per CDR3 protein. The profile shows hundreds of thousands of distinct CDR3 sequences, 14% of them singletons. The J gene is TRBJ2-1, the V gene TRBV5-5; D might be TRBD1 (8 bases). This clonotype was obtained from a man in his fifties who received an inactivated influenza vaccine. The sample consisted of PBMCs from blood, taken 14 to 15 days before vaccination. The CDR3 coding sequence is TGTGCCAGCAGCCAAGACAGGGGAGGGGGTGAGCAGTTCTTC. It translates to CASSQDRGGGEQFF.